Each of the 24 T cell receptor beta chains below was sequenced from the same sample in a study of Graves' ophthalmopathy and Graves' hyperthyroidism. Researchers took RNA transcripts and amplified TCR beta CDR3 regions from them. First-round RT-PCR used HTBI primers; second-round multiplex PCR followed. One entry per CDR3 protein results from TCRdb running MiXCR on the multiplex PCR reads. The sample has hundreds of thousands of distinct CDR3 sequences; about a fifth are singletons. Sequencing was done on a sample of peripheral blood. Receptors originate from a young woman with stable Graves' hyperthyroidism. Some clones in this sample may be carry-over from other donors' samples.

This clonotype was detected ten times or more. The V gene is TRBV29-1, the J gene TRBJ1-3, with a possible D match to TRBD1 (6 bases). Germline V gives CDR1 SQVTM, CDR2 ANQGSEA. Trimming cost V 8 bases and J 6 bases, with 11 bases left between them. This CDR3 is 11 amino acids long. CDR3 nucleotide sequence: TGCAGCCCAAAGGGGGAAAACACCATATATTTT. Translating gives CSPKGENTIYF.

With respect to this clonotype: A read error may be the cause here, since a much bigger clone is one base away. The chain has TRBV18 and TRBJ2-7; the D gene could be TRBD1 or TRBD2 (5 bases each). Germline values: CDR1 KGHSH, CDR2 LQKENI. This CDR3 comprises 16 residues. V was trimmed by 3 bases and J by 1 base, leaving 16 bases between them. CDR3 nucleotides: TGTGCCAGCTCACCGAGGGGTAGCCCGATATCCTACGAGCAGTACTTC. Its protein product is CASSPRGSPISYEQYF.

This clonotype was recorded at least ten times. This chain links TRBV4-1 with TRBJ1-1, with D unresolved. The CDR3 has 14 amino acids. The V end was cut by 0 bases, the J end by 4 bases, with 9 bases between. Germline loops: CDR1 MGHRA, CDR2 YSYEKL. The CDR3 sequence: CASSQEGWGTEAFF. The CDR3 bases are TGCGCCAGCAGCCAAGAGGGGTGGGGCACTGAAGCTTTCTTT.

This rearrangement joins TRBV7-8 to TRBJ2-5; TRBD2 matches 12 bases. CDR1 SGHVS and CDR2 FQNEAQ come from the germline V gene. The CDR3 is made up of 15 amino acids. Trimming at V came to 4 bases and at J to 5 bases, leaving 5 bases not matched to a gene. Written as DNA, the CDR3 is TGTGCCAGCAGCTCTAGCGGGAGGGCCAGGGAGACCCAGTACTTC. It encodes CASSSSGRARETQYF.

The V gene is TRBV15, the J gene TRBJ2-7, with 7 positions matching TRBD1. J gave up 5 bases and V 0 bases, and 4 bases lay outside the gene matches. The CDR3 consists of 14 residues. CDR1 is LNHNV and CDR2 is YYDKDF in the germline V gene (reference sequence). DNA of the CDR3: TGTGCCACCAGCAGAGATAGGGGGCTACACGAGCAGTACTTC. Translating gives CATSRDRGLHEQYF. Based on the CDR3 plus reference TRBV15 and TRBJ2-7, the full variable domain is DAMVIQNPRYQVTQFGKPVTLSCSQTLNHNVMYWYQQKSSQAPKLLFHYYDKDFNNEADTPDNFQSRRPNTSFCFLDIRSPGLGDTAMYLCATSRDRGLHEQYFGPGTRLTVT.

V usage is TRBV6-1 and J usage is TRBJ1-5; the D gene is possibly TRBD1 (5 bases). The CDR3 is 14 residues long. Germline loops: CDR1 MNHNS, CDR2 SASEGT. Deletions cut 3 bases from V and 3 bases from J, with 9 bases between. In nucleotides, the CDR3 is TGTGCCAGCAGTGATTACGGACACAATCAGCCCCAGCATTTT. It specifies CASSDYGHNQPQHF.

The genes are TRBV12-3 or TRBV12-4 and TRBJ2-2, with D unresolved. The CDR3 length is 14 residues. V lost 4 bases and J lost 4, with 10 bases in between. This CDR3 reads CASSSAQFTGELFF. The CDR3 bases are TGTGCCAGCAGTTCGGCCCAATTCACCGGGGAGCTGTTTTTT.

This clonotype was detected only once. CDR3 loop: CASSKSLAPKTQYF. As DNA, the CDR3 is TGTGCCAGCAGCAAGTCTCTAGCTCCCAAGACCCAGTACTTC. The chain is built from TRBV28 and TRBJ2-5; maybe TRBD2 (5 bases). There are 14 residues in the CDR3. V was trimmed by 6 bases and J by 6 bases, leaving 17 bases between them. The germline V gene encodes CDR1 MDHEN and CDR2 SYDVKM. Filled out from reference TRBV28 and TRBJ2-5, the complete variable domain reads DVKVTQSSRYLVKRTGEKVFLECVQDMDHENMFWYRQDPGLGLRLIYFSYDVKMKEKGDIPEGYSVSREKKERFSLILESASTNQTSMYLCASSKSLAPKTQYFGPGTRLLVL.

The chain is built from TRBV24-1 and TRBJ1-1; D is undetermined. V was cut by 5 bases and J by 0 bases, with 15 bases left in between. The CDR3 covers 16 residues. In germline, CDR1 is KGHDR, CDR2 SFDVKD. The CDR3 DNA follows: TGTGCCACCAGTGGGGCTGAGGGCAGTCTGAACACTGAAGCTTTCTTT. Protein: CATSGAEGSLNTEAFF.

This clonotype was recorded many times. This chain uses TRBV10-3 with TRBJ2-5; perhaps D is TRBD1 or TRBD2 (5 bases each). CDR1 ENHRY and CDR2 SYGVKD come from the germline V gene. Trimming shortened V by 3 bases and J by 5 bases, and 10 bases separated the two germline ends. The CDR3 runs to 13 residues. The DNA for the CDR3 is TGTGCCATCAGTGATGGGGGTTGGGAGACCCAGTACTTC. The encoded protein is CAISDGGWETQYF.

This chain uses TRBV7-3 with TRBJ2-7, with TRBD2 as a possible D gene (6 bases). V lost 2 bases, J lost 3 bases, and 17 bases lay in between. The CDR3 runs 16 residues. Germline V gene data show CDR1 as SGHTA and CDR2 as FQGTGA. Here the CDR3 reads CASSLPWGLSIYEQYF. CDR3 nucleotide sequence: TGTGCCAGCAGCTTACCCTGGGGACTGTCGATCTACGAGCAGTACTTC.

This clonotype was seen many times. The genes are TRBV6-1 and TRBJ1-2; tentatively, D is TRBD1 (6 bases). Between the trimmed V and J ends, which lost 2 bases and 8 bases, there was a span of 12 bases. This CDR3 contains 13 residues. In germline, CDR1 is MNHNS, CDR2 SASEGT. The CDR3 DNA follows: TGTGCCAGCAGTGAATACAACAGGGACGGCTACACCTTC. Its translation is CASSEYNRDGYTF.

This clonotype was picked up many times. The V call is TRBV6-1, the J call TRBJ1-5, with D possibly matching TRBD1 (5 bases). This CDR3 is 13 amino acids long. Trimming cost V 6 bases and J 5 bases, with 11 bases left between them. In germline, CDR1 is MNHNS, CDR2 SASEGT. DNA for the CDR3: TGTGCCAGCAGGGGGACCCTATATCAGCCCCAGCATTTT. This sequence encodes CASRGTLYQPQHF.

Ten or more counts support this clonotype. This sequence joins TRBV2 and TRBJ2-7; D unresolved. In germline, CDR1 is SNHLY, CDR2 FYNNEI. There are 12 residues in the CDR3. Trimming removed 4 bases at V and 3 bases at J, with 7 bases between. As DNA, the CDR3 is TGTGCCAGCAGTGCACAATACTACGAGCAGTACTTC. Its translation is CASSAQYYEQYF.

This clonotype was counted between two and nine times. The CDR3 here is CASSPTSGRATGELFF. CDR3 coding DNA: TGCGCCAGCAGCCCGACTAGCGGGAGGGCCACCGGGGAGCTGTTTTTT. The rearrangement links TRBV5-1 to TRBJ2-2, with 14 bases identical to TRBD2. The V gene's germline CDR1 is SGHRS and CDR2 YFSETQ. Trimming took 4 bases from V and 4 from J; bases not matched to a gene: 3. There are 16 residues in the CDR3.

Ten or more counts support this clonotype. The CDR3 reads CSARTGSLNNSPLHF. Written as DNA, the CDR3 is TGCAGTGCTAGAACAGGAAGCCTTAATAATTCACCCCTCCACTTT. The rearrangement joins TRBV20-1 to TRBJ1-6, with a weak D call TRBD1 (5 bases). Germline values: CDR1 DFQATT, CDR2 SNEGSKA (reference sequence). V lost 2 bases, J lost 5 bases, and 13 bases lay in between. This CDR3 contains 15 residues.

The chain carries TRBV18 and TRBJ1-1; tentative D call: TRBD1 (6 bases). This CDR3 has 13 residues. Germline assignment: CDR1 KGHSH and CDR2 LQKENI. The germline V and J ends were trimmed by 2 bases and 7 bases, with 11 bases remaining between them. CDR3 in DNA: TGTGCCAGCTCACCAAACAGGGTTGATGAAGCTTTCTTT. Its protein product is CASSPNRVDEAFF.

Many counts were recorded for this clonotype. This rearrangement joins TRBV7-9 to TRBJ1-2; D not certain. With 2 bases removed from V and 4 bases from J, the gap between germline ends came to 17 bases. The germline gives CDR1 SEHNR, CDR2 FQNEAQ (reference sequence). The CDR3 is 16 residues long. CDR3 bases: TGTGCCAGCAGCTTATCGGGCGCGACGGAGAGCTATGGCTACACCTTC. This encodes CASSLSGATESYGYTF.

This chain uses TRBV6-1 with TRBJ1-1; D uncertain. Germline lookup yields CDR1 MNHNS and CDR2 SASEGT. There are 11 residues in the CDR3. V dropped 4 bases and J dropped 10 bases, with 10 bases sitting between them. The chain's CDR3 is CASSGGWGAFF. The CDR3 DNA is TGTGCCAGCAGTGGCGGTTGGGGAGCTTTCTTT.

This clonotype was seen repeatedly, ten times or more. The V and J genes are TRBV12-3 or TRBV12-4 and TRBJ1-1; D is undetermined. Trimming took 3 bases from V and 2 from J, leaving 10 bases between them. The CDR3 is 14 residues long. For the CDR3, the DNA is TGTGCCAGCAGTTTTTCGTCAGGTAACACTGAAGCTTTCTTT. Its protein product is CASSFSSGNTEAFF.

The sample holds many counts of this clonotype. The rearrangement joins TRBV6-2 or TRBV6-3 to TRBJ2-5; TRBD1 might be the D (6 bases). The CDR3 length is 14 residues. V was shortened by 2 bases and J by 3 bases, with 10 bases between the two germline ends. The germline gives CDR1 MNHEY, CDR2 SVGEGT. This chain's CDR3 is CASSYQGLEETQYF. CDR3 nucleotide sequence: TGTGCCAGCAGTTACCAGGGGTTGGAAGAGACCCAGTACTTC.

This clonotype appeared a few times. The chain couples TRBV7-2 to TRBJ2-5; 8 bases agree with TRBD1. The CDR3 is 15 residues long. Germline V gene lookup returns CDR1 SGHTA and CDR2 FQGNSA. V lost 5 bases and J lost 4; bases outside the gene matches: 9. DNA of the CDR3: TGTGCCAGCAGCCGTCGGACAGGGTGGTCAGAGACCCAGTACTTC. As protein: CASSRRTGWSETQYF.

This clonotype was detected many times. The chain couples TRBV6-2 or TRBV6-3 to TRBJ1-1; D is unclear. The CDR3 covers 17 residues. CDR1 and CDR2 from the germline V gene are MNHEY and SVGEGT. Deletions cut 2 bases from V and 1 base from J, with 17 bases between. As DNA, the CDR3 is TGTGCCAGCAGTTACAATCTTTTTTCGTCGGGGAACACTGAAGCTTTCTTT. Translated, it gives CASSYNLFSSGNTEAFF.

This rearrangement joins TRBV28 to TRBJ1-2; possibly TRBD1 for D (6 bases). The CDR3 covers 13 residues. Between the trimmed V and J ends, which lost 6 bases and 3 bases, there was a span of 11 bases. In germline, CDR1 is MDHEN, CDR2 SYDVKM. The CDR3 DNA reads TGTGCCAGCAGCAGGGGAGGGTACTATGGCTACACCTTC. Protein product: CASSRGGYYGYTF.